These 27 T cell receptor beta chains were all obtained from the same sample, sequenced in a study of OX40 agonist ivuxolimab in advanced cancers. This table comes from immunoSEQ multiplex PCR, and its TCRdb copy is limited to in-frame clones, with some not included. The sample shows about 50,000 clones, about 88% of them seen only once. This material consisted of CD4+ or CD8+ T cells sorted from blood, taken in a trial of the OX40 agonist ivuxolimab. These receptors all stem from an adult with an advanced solid tumor such as melanoma, head and neck, liver or kidney cancer.

V is TRBV27 and J is TRBJ2-7; no firm D call. The V and J ends lost 7 bases and 6 bases respectively, with 10 bases between them. The length of the CDR3 is 11 residues. Germline loops: CDR1 MNHEY, CDR2 SMNVEV (reference sequence). CDR3 protein: CASTGGSEQYF. The CDR3 nucleotides read TGTGCCAGCACGGGTGGGTCCGAGCAGTACTTC.

The chain links TRBV5-8 to TRBJ2-3; possibly TRBD1 for D (5 bases). The CDR3 has 13 residues. The germline V gene encodes CDR1 SGHTS and CDR2 YDEGEE. Deletions cut 4 bases from V and 3 bases from J, with 9 bases between. CDR3 sequence: CASSPRQTDTQYF. CDR3 nucleotide sequence: TGTGCCAGCAGCCCCCGACAGACAGATACGCAGTATTTT.

This clone was seen a single time. This rearrangement joins TRBV4-3 to TRBJ2-7; perhaps D is TRBD1 or TRBD2 (6 bases each). The CDR3 loop spans 15 amino acids. Trimming shortened V by 0 bases and J by 3 bases, and 12 bases separated the two germline ends. Germline values: CDR1 LGHNA, CDR2 YSLEER. CDR3 protein: CASSQDHGGYYEQYF. CDR3 coding DNA: TGCGCCAGCAGCCAAGATCACGGGGGCTACTACGAGCAGTACTTC.

CDR3 nucleotide sequence: TGTGCCAGCATCGAAGGGGCAGATGAAAAACTGTTTTTT. Protein product: CASIEGADEKLFF. The V and J genes are TRBV2 and TRBJ1-4; maybe TRBD1 (5 bases). Germline V gene lookup returns CDR1 SNHLY and CDR2 FYNNEI. Trimming cost V 7 bases and J 6 bases, with 12 bases left between them. The CDR3 totals 13 residues.

The gene calls are TRBV11-1 and TRBJ1-5, with 10 bases matching TRBD1. This CDR3 spans 19 amino acids. V lost 0 bases to trimming and J lost 6 bases; unmatched junction nucleotides: 14. In germline, CDR1 is SGHAT, CDR2 FQDESV (reference sequence). The CDR3 DNA follows: TGTGCCAGCAGCTTAGCGGGAAACGGGACAGGGGAAGAGAGTCAGCCCCAGCATTTT. The encoded protein is CASSLAGNGTGEESQPQHF.

The V and J genes are TRBV9 and TRBJ1-2, with TRBD1 matching over 10 bases. The V gene end was trimmed by 3 bases and the J gene end by 6 bases; junction bases not matched to a gene: 14. Germline CDR1 SGDLS, CDR2 YYNGEE. CDR3 length equals 17 residues. The CDR3 reads CASSEGSSGQGIDGYTF. As DNA, the CDR3 is TGTGCCAGCAGCGAGGGGAGCTCGGGACAGGGGATCGATGGCTACACCTTC.

The V and J genes are TRBV11-2 and TRBJ1-2, with no clear D. The germline V gene encodes CDR1 SGHAT and CDR2 FQNNGV. The CDR3 is 13 amino acids. The germline V and J ends were trimmed by 2 bases and 4 bases, with 8 bases remaining between them. CDR3: CASSLSRSYGYTF. The CDR3 DNA reads TGTGCCAGCAGCTTAAGCCGGAGCTATGGCTACACCTTC.

V and J are TRBV4-2 and TRBJ2-7, with unresolved D. V shed 1 base and J shed 3 bases, with 7 bases lying between them. The germline CDR1 and CDR2 sequences are LGHNA and YNFKEQ. The CDR3 spans 13 residues. The CDR3 here is CASSQVVGYEQYF. The CDR3 DNA is TGTGCCAGCAGCCAAGTGGTCGGCTACGAGCAGTACTTC.

This chain uses TRBV4-1 with TRBJ1-1; D call uncertain. The CDR3 is 14 amino acids. Trimming cost V 4 bases and J 7 bases, with 16 bases left between them. From germline, CDR1 is MGHRA and CDR2 YSYEKL. CDR3 DNA: TGCGCCAGCAGCCCTCGACCCCAAGAAAGTGAAGCTTTCTTT. As protein: CASSPRPQESEAFF.

This chain connects TRBV28 to TRBJ2-1, with 9 bases fitting TRBD2. The CDR3 is 15 residues long. Germline CDR1 and CDR2: MDHEN and SYDVKM. Trimming removed 6 bases from V and 6 bases from J; junction bases left unmatched: 9. Written as DNA, the CDR3 is TGTGCCAGCAGCCCCTTTAGCGGGAGAACCAATGAGCAGTTCTTC. Protein product: CASSPFSGRTNEQFF. Looking up the rest from reference TRBV28 and TRBJ2-1 gives the full variable domain: DVKVTQSSRYLVKRTGEKVFLECVQDMDHENMFWYRQDPGLGLRLIYFSYDVKMKEKGDIPEGYSVSREKKERFSLILESASTNQTSMYLCASSPFSGRTNEQFFGPGTRLTVL.

The rearrangement links TRBV5-6 to TRBJ1-1; 7 bases fit TRBD1. The V and J ends lost 3 bases and 4 bases, in that order; junction bases with no gene match: 9. The germline gives CDR1 SGHDT, CDR2 YYEEEE. This CDR3 contains 15 residues. The CDR3 nucleotides read TGTGCCAGCAGCTCCCTCATGACAGGGCGCACTGAAGCTTTCTTT. It codes for CASSSLMTGRTEAFF.

This chain links TRBV19 with TRBJ2-3; D is uncertain. Trimming removed 1 base at V and 2 bases at J, with 13 bases between. Germline V gene lookup returns CDR1 LNHDA and CDR2 SQIVND (reference sequence). This CDR3 has 16 amino acids. The CDR3 bases are TGTGCCAGTAGTATAGGGGCAGTGTTACCCACAGATACGCAGTATTTT. Protein sequence: CASSIGAVLPTDTQYF.

The CDR3 loop is CASSQELALAYNEQFF. The CDR3 DNA sequence: TGTGCCAGCAGCCAAGAACTAGCGTTGGCCTACAATGAGCAGTTCTTC. The chain has TRBV4-2 and TRBJ2-1; 7 positions agree with TRBD2. With 0 bases clipped from V and 2 bases from J, the junction kept 4 bases outside the gene matches. Germline values: CDR1 LGHNA, CDR2 YNFKEQ. The length of the CDR3 is 16 residues.

This clone was seen just once. CDR3 in amino acids: CASSPQYSNQPQHF. In DNA, the CDR3 is TGTGCCAGCTCACCCCAGTATAGCAATCAGCCCCAGCATTTT. V usage is TRBV18 and J usage is TRBJ1-5, with D unclear. The CDR3 is 14 amino acids. In germline, CDR1 is KGHSH, CDR2 LQKENI. The ends were cut back, 3 bases at V and 0 bases at J, with 6 bases in the middle. Variable domain in full (rest from reference TRBV18 and TRBJ1-5): NAGVMQNPRHLVRRRGQEARLRCSPMKGHSHVYWYRQLPEEGLKFMVYLQKENIIDESGMPKERFSAEFPKEGPSILRIQQVVRGDSAAYFCASSPQYSNQPQHFGDGTRLSIL.

The J gene is TRBJ2-7, the V gene TRBV6-1; TRBD1 matches 12 bases. Trimming removed 5 bases from V and 6 bases from J; junction bases left unmatched: 5. Germline CDR1 and CDR2: MNHNS and SASEGT. This CDR3 has 14 residues. CDR3 DNA sequence: TGTGCCAGCAGTCCCGGGACAGGGGGCGGCGAGCAGTACTTC. It yields the protein CASSPGTGGGEQYF.

The J gene is TRBJ2-3, the V gene TRBV13; D tentatively reads TRBD1 or TRBD2 (6 bases each). Trimming stripped 5 bases from V and 2 bases from J, with 11 bases between. The CDR3 spans 14 residues. Per germline, CDR1 PRHDT and CDR2 FYEKMQ (reference sequence). The CDR3 reads CASSLGGSTDTQYF. CDR3 DNA: TGTGCCAGCAGCCTCGGGGGCTCCACAGATACGCAGTATTTT.

This chain joins TRBV7-9 and TRBJ2-1; 9 bases agree with TRBD1. This CDR3 has 17 amino acids. Germline assignment: CDR1 SEHNR and CDR2 FQNEAQ (reference sequence). Trimming took 4 bases from V and 13 from J; bases not matched to a gene: 20. For the CDR3, the DNA is TGTGCCAGCAGCTCCAAGAACTACAGGGGGCTCGGGGCAGGACAGTTCTTC. Translation: CASSSKNYRGLGAGQFF.

CDR3 sequence: CASSSERGELREQYF. The CDR3, as DNA: TGTGCCAGCAGCTCCGAGCGGGGGGAACTGAGGGAGCAGTACTTC. V usage is TRBV7-3 and J usage is TRBJ2-7; 9 bases agree with TRBD2. Looked up from germline, CDR1 is SGHTA and CDR2 is FQGTGA. V lost 4 bases and J lost 7; bases outside the gene matches: 11. The CDR3 extends over 15 amino acids.

V usage is TRBV18 and J usage is TRBJ1-2, with D perhaps matching TRBD1 (6 bases). The CDR3 is 13 amino acids. Germline CDR1 reads KGHSH; CDR2 reads LQKENI. V lost 2 bases to trimming and J lost 3 bases, with 7 bases between them. The CDR3 is CASSPGGDYGYTF. The DNA of the CDR3 is TGTGCCAGCTCACCAGGGGGCGACTATGGCTACACCTTC.

V is TRBV30 and J is TRBJ2-3; 7 bases match TRBD1. Germline V gene data show CDR1 as GTSNPN and CDR2 as SVGIG (reference sequence). Trimming at V came to 1 base and at J to 3 bases, leaving 7 bases not matched to a gene. This CDR3 comprises 15 residues. CDR3 sequence reads: CAWSDSTGRTDTQYF. The CDR3, as DNA: TGTGCCTGGAGTGACTCGACAGGGCGGACAGATACGCAGTATTTT.

The chain has TRBV7-9 and TRBJ2-1, with 13 bases fitting TRBD2. After removal of 5 bases from V and 7 bases from J, the junction contained 8 bases not matched to a gene. The CDR3 is made up of 16 amino acids. Germline V gene lookup returns CDR1 SEHNR and CDR2 FQNEAQ (reference sequence). This CDR3 is CASSPTSGRLRNEQFF. The CDR3 coding sequence is TGTGCCAGCAGCCCGACTAGCGGGAGGCTCAGGAATGAGCAGTTCTTC.

The chain employs TRBV30 and TRBJ2-3, with D uncertain. Trimming took off 4 bases at V and 4 bases at J, with 9 bases between the two ends. The CDR3 contains 12 residues. Germline V gene data show CDR1 as GTSNPN and CDR2 as SVGIG (reference sequence). The CDR3 spells CAWILGADTQYF. DNA for the CDR3: TGTGCCTGGATTCTTGGGGCAGATACGCAGTATTTT.

The J gene is TRBJ2-2, the V gene TRBV2, with D possibly TRBD2 on 6 matching bases. CDR3 length: 16 amino acids. V gave up 3 bases and J gave up 3 bases, with 14 bases separating them. Looked up from germline, CDR1 is SNHLY and CDR2 is FYNNEI. The CDR3 protein is CASSEPRTTYTGELFF. The DNA of the CDR3 is TGTGCCAGCAGTGAGCCTAGGACTACATACACCGGGGAGCTGTTTTTT.

This clone is labeled as large. The CDR3 DNA sequence: TGTGCCAGCAGCTTGGTATTCCTAGATTTCAATGAGCAGTTCTTC. Translation: CASSLVFLDFNEQFF. This chain connects TRBV5-6 to TRBJ2-1; no firm D call. V dropped 0 bases and J dropped 6 bases, with 13 bases sitting between them. The V gene's germline CDR1 is SGHDT and CDR2 YYEEEE. The CDR3 totals 15 residues.

This sequence joins TRBV7-9 and TRBJ2-5, with 10 bases fitting TRBD1. The CDR3 loop spans 14 amino acids. V shed 4 bases, J shed 4 bases, and the junction held 3 bases outside the gene matches. The germline CDR1 and CDR2 sequences are SEHNR and FQNEAQ (reference sequence). The CDR3 here is CASSSTGGGETQYF. The CDR3, as DNA: TGTGCCAGCAGCTCGACAGGGGGCGGAGAGACCCAGTACTTC.

There are a few counts of this clone. Other DNA sequences in the same sample also yield this CDR3. The J gene is TRBJ1-3, the V gene TRBV30; no reliable D call. CDR1 is GTSNPN and CDR2 is SVGIG in the germline V gene (reference sequence). V shed 5 bases and J shed 3 bases, with 14 bases lying between them. This CDR3 region has 14 residues. CDR3 DNA: TGTGCCTGGGGGATTCGGACCGTTGGAAACACCATATATTTT. Its translation is CAWGIRTVGNTIYF.

CDR3 coding DNA: TGTGCCAGCACGAACCTCTATGAGCAGTTCTTC. Its translation: CASTNLYEQFF. The chain uses TRBV28 and TRBJ2-1; no clear D. The CDR3 runs to 11 residues. CDR1 is MDHEN and CDR2 is SYDVKM in the germline V gene. V was clipped by 7 bases and J by 8 bases, with 9 bases between them.